Following are 21 T cell receptor beta chains from one sample sequenced in a study of stem cell transplantation in POMP-related autoinflammatory disease. Only in-frame clones appear in the TCRdb table, and some are missing; sequencing was by immunoSEQ multiplex PCR. The data contain fewer than 30,000 clones, around 86% of them singletons. Sequencing used CD4+ T cells from PBMCs, obtained before stem cell transplantation. The receptors stem from a human donor with POMP-related autoinflammation and immune dysregulation (PRAID).

This chain connects TRBV29-1 to TRBJ1-2, with 7 bases that match TRBD1. The ends lost 4 bases at V and 4 bases at J; junction bases unmatched: 0. The germline gives CDR1 SQVTM, CDR2 ANQGSEA. The CDR3 extends over 11 amino acids. CDR3 amino acids: CSVGQGYGYTF. The CDR3 DNA sequence: TGCAGCGTTGGACAGGGCTATGGCTACACCTTC.

The J gene is TRBJ1-6, the V gene TRBV6-1; no clear D gene. This CDR3 has 15 residues. From germline, CDR1 is MNHNS and CDR2 SASEGT. Trimming took off 7 bases at V and 7 bases at J, with 17 bases between the two ends. CDR3 loop: CASKVERAGNSPLHF. In nucleotides, the CDR3 is TGTGCCAGCAAGGTCGAGAGGGCAGGCAATTCACCCCTCCACTTT.

This chain uses TRBV6-5 with TRBJ2-5, with 8 bases that match TRBD2. Germline CDR1 reads MNHEY; CDR2 reads SVGAGI. Unmatched junction bases numbered 10, after V lost 3 bases and J lost 4 bases. This CDR3 spans 16 amino acids. CDR3 amino acids: CASSYYSGAMGETQYF. In DNA, the CDR3 is TGTGCCAGCAGTTATTATAGCGGGGCCATGGGAGAGACCCAGTACTTC.

V gene TRBV6-1 combines with J gene TRBJ2-6, with D unresolved. The CDR3 has 16 residues. CDR1 is MNHNS and CDR2 is SASEGT in the germline V gene. V dropped 2 bases and J dropped 0 bases, with 8 bases sitting between them. Here the CDR3 reads CASSEMQSSGANVLTF. Here the CDR3 DNA reads TGTGCCAGCAGTGAAATGCAGAGCTCTGGGGCCAACGTCCTGACTTTC.

The CDR3 here is CASSFRTGWSGYTF. The CDR3 nucleotides read TGTGCCAGCAGTTTTCGGACAGGGTGGAGTGGCTACACCTTC. This chain connects TRBV27 to TRBJ1-2; 8 bases map to TRBD1. Per the germline V gene, CDR1 is MNHEY and CDR2 is SMNVEV (reference sequence). Unmatched junction bases numbered 7, after V lost 3 bases and J lost 7 bases. This CDR3 is 14 amino acids long.

This clone has a handful of counts. The junction differs from germline at one of its ends, possibly a read error. CDR3: CAWSYRNAEAFF. The DNA for the CDR3 is TGTGCCTGGAGTTACCGGAACGCTGAAGCTTTCTTT. This chain links TRBV30 with TRBJ1-1; no definite D call. Germline CDR1 and CDR2: GTSNPN and SVGIG (reference sequence). The CDR3 has 12 residues.

The chain joins TRBV6-5 to TRBJ1-1; perhaps TRBD1 as D (6 bases). CDR1 and CDR2 (germline): MNHEY, SVGAGI. The CDR3 is made up of 15 amino acids. The ends were cut back, 4 bases at V and 2 bases at J, with 14 bases in the middle. The CDR3 loop is CASSSPGGGNTEAFF. The CDR3 DNA follows: TGTGCCAGCAGTTCCCCGGGGGGGGGCAACACTGAAGCTTTCTTT.

The chain recombines TRBV6-5 with TRBJ2-7; weak D call: TRBD1 (6 bases). With 0 bases removed from V and 4 bases from J, the gap between germline ends came to 10 bases. From germline, CDR1 is MNHEY and CDR2 SVGAGI. This CDR3 has 14 amino acids. Written as DNA, the CDR3 is TGTGCCAGCAGTTACTCGACCAGGGGATACGAGCAGTACTTC. Translation gives CASSYSTRGYEQYF.

The chain carries TRBV29-1 and TRBJ1-2; D remains unclear. The germline V gene encodes CDR1 SQVTM and CDR2 ANQGSEA. V shed 3 bases and J shed 1 base, with 9 bases lying between them. The CDR3 runs to 13 residues. The chain's CDR3 is CSVEPLRNYGYTF. CDR3 DNA sequence: TGCAGCGTTGAGCCCTTACGTAACTATGGCTACACCTTC.

The rearrangement links TRBV2 to TRBJ1-2; D uncertain. CDR3 length: 11 residues. Germline V gives CDR1 SNHLY, CDR2 FYNNEI. V was clipped by 5 bases and J by 8 bases, with 9 bases between them. CDR3 region: CASSWAGGYTF. The CDR3 coding sequence is TGTGCCAGCAGTTGGGCTGGCGGCTACACCTTC.

The gene calls are TRBV5-4 and TRBJ2-1; 8 bases match TRBD1. The germline V gene encodes CDR1 SGHNT and CDR2 YYREEE (reference sequence). Trimming at V came to 2 bases and at J to 4 bases, leaving 8 bases not matched to a gene. There are 16 residues in the CDR3. The CDR3 DNA is TGTGCCAGCAGCTTCGGGGCAGGGGGCGCATACAATGAGCAGTTCTTC. It is translated as CASSFGAGGAYNEQFF.

The rearrangement joins TRBV6-1 to TRBJ1-2; D unresolved. V lost 5 bases and J 6 bases, leaving 13 bases between the germline ends. This CDR3 has 13 amino acids. Germline V lookup: CDR1 MNHNS, CDR2 SASEGT. The CDR3 is CASSIQGLDGYTF. CDR3 coding DNA: TGTGCCAGCAGTATTCAAGGGCTGGATGGCTACACCTTC.

The chain joins TRBV10-3 to TRBJ2-2; D gene ambiguous. Germline V gives CDR1 ENHRY, CDR2 SYGVKD. CDR3 length: 12 amino acids. The ends were cut back, 4 bases at V and 8 bases at J, with 8 bases in the middle. CDR3 DNA: TGTGCCATCAGTGGGATTGGAGGGGAGCTGTTTTTT. Translated: CAISGIGGELFF.

The rearrangement joins TRBV27 to TRBJ2-4; the D is unclear. V was pared by 5 bases and J by 8 bases, with 19 bases between. Germline CDR1 MNHEY, CDR2 SMNVEV (reference sequence). The CDR3 loop spans 15 amino acids. The CDR3 DNA follows: TGTGCCAGCAGTCGCTCCAACATCGCAGGCCACATTCAGTACTTC. Amino acid sequence: CASSRSNIAGHIQYF.

The chain combines TRBV30 with TRBJ2-1; D remains unclear. The V and J ends lost 1 base and 4 bases respectively, with 5 bases between them. From germline, CDR1 is GTSNPN and CDR2 SVGIG (reference sequence). CDR3 size: 12 residues. Here the CDR3 reads CAWSAQYNEQFF. CDR3 nucleotide sequence: TGTGCCTGGAGTGCGCAATACAATGAGCAGTTCTTC.

The chain joins TRBV4-2 to TRBJ2-3, with a weak D call TRBD2 (6 bases). Germline V gives CDR1 LGHNA, CDR2 YNFKEQ. V was pared by 3 bases and J by 1 base, with 26 bases between. The CDR3 is 20 amino acids. The CDR3 DNA is TGTGCCAGCAGCCATTTCGGGAGACCGATTATTGGGCGCGGCACAGATACGCAGTATTTT. This codes for CASSHFGRPIIGRGTDTQYF.

The table lists this clone with a few counts. The gene calls are TRBV4-1 and TRBJ2-7; D is ambiguous. The CDR3 spans 13 residues. The germline V gene encodes CDR1 MGHRA and CDR2 YSYEKL. The ends were cut back, 4 bases at V and 6 bases at J, with 13 bases in the middle. This CDR3 reads CASSPYLSGEQYF. The CDR3 nucleotides read TGCGCCAGCAGCCCCTACTTGAGTGGCGAGCAGTACTTC.

The gene calls are TRBV27 and TRBJ1-3; 7 bases are a match to TRBD1. The CDR3 has 15 residues. The V gene end was trimmed by 5 bases and the J gene end by 0 bases; junction bases not matched to a gene: 4. Germline lookup yields CDR1 MNHEY and CDR2 SMNVEV (reference sequence). The CDR3 region has the DNA TGTGCCAGCAGTATAGACAGGGCCTCTGGAAACACCATATATTTT. It is translated as CASSIDRASGNTIYF.

This chain links TRBV19 with TRBJ1-6; no clear D. Germline CDR1 and CDR2: LNHDA and SQIVND (reference sequence). Trimming stripped 4 bases from V and 7 bases from J, with 5 bases between. The length of the CDR3 is 12 residues. CDR3 residues: CASSRQNSPLHF. DNA for the CDR3: TGTGCCAGTAGTAGACAAAATTCACCCCTCCACTTT.

Only one count was recorded for this clone. This chain connects TRBV7-2 to TRBJ1-1, with D possibly being TRBD1 (6 bases). The CDR3 loop spans 15 amino acids. Looked up from germline, CDR1 is SGHTA and CDR2 is FQGNSA. V was shortened by 7 bases and J by 1 base, with 16 bases between the two germline ends. CDR3 in amino acids: CASTIRGDENTEAFF. As DNA, the CDR3 is TGTGCCAGCACCATTAGGGGGGACGAGAACACTGAAGCTTTCTTT.

The chain combines TRBV19 with TRBJ1-6; 7 bases line up with TRBD1. This CDR3 has 20 amino acids. J was trimmed by 6 bases and V by 1 base; bases with no gene match: 18. The germline V gene has CDR1 LNHDA and CDR2 SQIVND (reference sequence). The CDR3 reads CASSIARPWTDRVPNSPLHF. The CDR3 bases are TGTGCCAGTAGTATAGCAAGGCCCTGGACCGACAGGGTCCCTAATTCACCCCTCCACTTT. Using reference TRBV19 and TRBJ1-6 for the parts outside the CDR3, the full variable domain is DGGITQSPKYLFRKEGQNVTLSCEQNLNHDAMYWYRQDPGQGLRLIYYSQIVNDFQKGDIAEGYSVSREKKESFPLTVTSAQKNPTAFYLCASSIARPWTDRVPNSPLHFGNGTRLTVT.